This TCR beta chain derives from a study of shared clonotypes between healthy human individuals. About the study: For every donor, three CD4 naive, three CD4 memory, two CD8 naive and one CD8 memory plates were used. Notes on the study in general: Only blood underwent sampling, and tissue repertoires likely differ. Sorted-subset sequencing was shown by rarefaction to be incomplete despite large depth.

Repertoires were generated with immunoSEQ multiplex PCR, while TCRdb's copy carries only in-frame clones and drops some. This table has about 1,900,000 clones, 85% to 95% appearing once. The naive CD8 fraction comprised CD45RO-negative cells positively selected for CCR7 and excluded terminally differentiated effector memory CD45RA+ cells. Of note for this clone: Its antigen is not known.

V was cut by 0 bases and J by 2 bases, with 11 bases left in between. The CDR3 totals 15 residues. Germline CDR1 MNHEY, CDR2 SVGAGI. The sequenced material came from naive CD8+ T cells sorted from blood. This sequence originates from a man aged 18-30 years in good health. The V gene is TRBV6-5, the J gene TRBJ2-7, with a weak D call TRBD1 (5 bases). The CDR3 is CASSYSSGQTYEQYF. In DNA form, the CDR3 reads TGTGCCAGCAGTTACTCCTCTGGACAAACCTACGAGCAGTACTTC.